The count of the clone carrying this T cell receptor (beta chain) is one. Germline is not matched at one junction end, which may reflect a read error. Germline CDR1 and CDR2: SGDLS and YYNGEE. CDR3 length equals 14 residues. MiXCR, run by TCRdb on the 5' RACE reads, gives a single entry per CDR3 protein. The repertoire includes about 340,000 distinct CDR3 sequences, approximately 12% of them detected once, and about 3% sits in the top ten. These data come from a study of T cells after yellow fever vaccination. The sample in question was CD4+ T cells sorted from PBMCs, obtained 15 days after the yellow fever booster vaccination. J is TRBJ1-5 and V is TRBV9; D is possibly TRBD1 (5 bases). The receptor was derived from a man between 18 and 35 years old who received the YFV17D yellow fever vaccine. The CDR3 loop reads CARSVSGDPQPQHF. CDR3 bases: TGTGCCAGAAGCGTTAGCGGGGACCCACAACCCCAGCATTTT.